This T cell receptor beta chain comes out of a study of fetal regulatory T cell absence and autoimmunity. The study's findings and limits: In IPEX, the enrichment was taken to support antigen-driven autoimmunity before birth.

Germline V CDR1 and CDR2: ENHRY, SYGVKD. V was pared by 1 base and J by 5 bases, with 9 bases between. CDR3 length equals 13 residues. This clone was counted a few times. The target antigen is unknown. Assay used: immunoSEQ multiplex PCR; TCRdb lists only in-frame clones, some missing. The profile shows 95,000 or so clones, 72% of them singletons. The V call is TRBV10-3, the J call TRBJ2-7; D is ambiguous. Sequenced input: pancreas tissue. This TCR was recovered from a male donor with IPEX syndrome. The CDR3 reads CAISEWVAHEQYF. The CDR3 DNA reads TGTGCCATCAGTGAGTGGGTGGCCCACGAGCAGTACTTC.